Presented here are 10 T cell receptor beta chains from one specimen sequenced in a study of tumor-infiltrating lymphocytes in primary liver carcinoma. Both blood RNA, taken from unsorted whole blood, and germline DNA were extracted. TCR beta cDNA came from about 0.45 ug total RNA, primed with a constant-region primer. Three nested multiplex PCR rounds, a slightly modified ARM-PCR, produced the libraries for TCR beta. Investigators reported that the first two PCR rounds, at approximately 11 cycles each, used TRBV1-TRBV30 forward primers with a C-beta reverse primer. TCRdb re-called the multiplex PCR reads through MiXCR, storing one row per CDR3 protein. In the table there are over 250,000 distinct CDR3 sequences, 58% of which are singletons. Material for sequencing was peripheral blood. These TCRs come from a woman in her 30s with primary liver carcinoma and hepatitis B virus infection.

A remark on this clonotype: The missing conserved phenylalanine or tryptophan at the end of this CDR3 makes a read error likely. The chain recombines TRBV24-1 with TRBJ1-1; TRBD1 might be the D (6 bases). Germline V gene sequence: CDR1 KGHDR, CDR2 SFDVKD. The CDR3 runs to 12 residues. Trimming pared 2 bases from V and 8 bases from J, leaving 8 bases between. The CDR3 spells CATSDSDREAFY. The CDR3 DNA is TGTGCCACCAGTGATTCCGACAGGGAAGCTTTCTAT.

About this clonotype: This may arise from a read error, as a much more abundant clone is one base away. The rearrangement links TRBV5-6 to TRBJ2-7; D gene unclear. The CDR3 length is 13 residues. Germline V gene sequence: CDR1 SGHDT, CDR2 YYEEEE. In DNA form, the CDR3 reads TGTGCCGGCAGCGACCCGGACGGCCACGAGCAGTACTTC. Residues: CAGSDPDGHEQYF.

This chain uses TRBV5-1 with TRBJ2-1; D unclear. The V and J ends lost 4 bases and 9 bases respectively, with 20 bases between them. This CDR3 is 15 amino acids long. Germline CDR1 SGHRS, CDR2 YFSETQ. CDR3 sequence (DNA): TGCGCCAGCAGCCCCATCGTCGGGCCCGTACGTGAGCAGTTCTTC. It yields the protein CASSPIVGPVREQFF. Using reference TRBV5-1 and TRBJ2-1 for the parts outside the CDR3, the full variable domain is KAGVTQTPRYLIKTRGQQVTLSCSPISGHRSVSWYQQTPGQGLQFLFEYFSETQRNKGNFPGRFSGRQFSNSRSEMNVSTLELGDSALYLCASSPIVGPVREQFFGPGTRLTVL.

The chain joins TRBV4-1 to TRBJ2-5; D gene ambiguous. V shed 4 bases and J shed 3 bases, with 9 bases lying between them. The germline V gene has CDR1 MGHRA and CDR2 YSYEKL. CDR3 length: 13 amino acids. This CDR3 is CASSRGSKETQYF. For the CDR3, the DNA is TGCGCCAGCAGCCGTGGTTCTAAAGAGACCCAGTACTTC.

The J gene is TRBJ1-6, the V gene TRBV11-2, with a possible D match to TRBD1 (6 bases). V was trimmed by 4 bases and J by 7 bases, leaving 14 bases between them. Germline V gene sequence: CDR1 SGHAT, CDR2 FQNNGV. The CDR3 covers 15 residues. CDR3 DNA sequence: TGTGCCAGCAGCTCCCTCGGACAGTCCAATTCACCCCTCCACTTT. Protein: CASSSLGQSNSPLHF.

The V call is TRBV2, the J call TRBJ2-7, with 9 bases identical to TRBD2. Germline values: CDR1 SNHLY, CDR2 FYNNEI. This CDR3 has 14 amino acids. J lost 3 bases, V lost 7 bases, and 7 bases had no gene match. CDR3 in amino acids: CASKAGLALYEQYF. In DNA form, the CDR3 reads TGTGCCAGCAAGGCGGGACTAGCTCTCTACGAGCAGTACTTC.

Of note for this clonotype: A much bigger clone sits one base away, suggesting this may be a read error. The chain joins TRBV10-3 to TRBJ2-5, with D unclear. CDR1 ENHRY and CDR2 SYGVKD come from the germline V gene. The CDR3 is made up of 12 amino acids. CDR3 coding DNA: TGTACCATCAGTGAGTCCCCCCAAACCCAGTACTTC. Amino acid sequence: CTISESPQTQYF.

Points on this clonotype: This sequence may be a read error, since a much larger clone differs from it by one base. J is TRBJ2-5 and V is TRBV4-1, with D tentatively TRBD2 (5 bases). Germline lookup yields CDR1 MGHRA and CDR2 YSYEKL. Trimming stripped 2 bases from V and 3 bases from J, with 16 bases between. The CDR3 has 16 amino acids. CDR3 in amino acids: CASSQPTRESKETQYF. CDR3 coding DNA: TGCGCCAGCAGCCAACCTACTAGGGAGTCTAAAGAGACCCAGTACTTC.

Regarding this clonotype: Germline and junction disagree at one end, which may indicate a read error. The rearrangement uses TRBV6-6 and TRBJ2-7; TRBD2 matches at 7 bases. The CDR3 has 13 residues. From germline, CDR1 is MNHNY and CDR2 SVGAGI (reference sequence). CDR3 DNA sequence: TGCGCCAGCAGTTACCGCAGGGACTACGTGCAGTACTTC. It yields the protein CASSYRRDYVQYF.

This clonotype came up many times. The chain employs TRBV29-1 and TRBJ2-3; a possible D gene is TRBD1 (6 bases). Trimming pared 6 bases from V and 4 bases from J, leaving 11 bases between. The CDR3 totals 12 residues. Germline CDR1 and CDR2: SQVTM and ANQGSEA. In DNA, the CDR3 is TGCAGCGTAGAGGGGGTTGCAGATACGCAGTATTTT. Protein sequence: CSVEGVADTQYF.